The 24 T cell receptor beta chains below come from one sample, sequenced in a study of PD-L1 blockade in urothelial cancer. The time point denotes: pretreatment peripheral blood. The table came from immunoSEQ multiplex PCR; TCRdb's copy has only in-frame clones and leaves some out. This table holds about 16,000 clones, roughly 90% found once. The sequencing here drew on PBMCs, taken around atezolizumab (anti-PD-L1) treatment. Receptor source: a man between 65 and 85 years old with urothelial cancer.

CDR3 coding DNA: TGTGCCAGTAGTTCCGTGAACTCCCAAGAGACCCAGTACTTC. It specifies CASSSVNSQETQYF. V gene TRBV19 combines with J gene TRBJ2-5, with D uncertain. V lost 5 bases, J lost 1 base, and 11 bases lay in between. This CDR3 is 14 amino acids long. CDR1 and CDR2 from the germline V gene are LNHDA and SQIVND (reference sequence).

V is TRBV14 and J is TRBJ1-1; D may be TRBD1 (5 bases). This CDR3 is built from 14 residues. Germline V gives CDR1 SGHDN, CDR2 FVKESK. The V end was cut by 4 bases, the J end by 5 bases, with 14 bases between. Written as DNA, the CDR3 is TGTGCCAGCAGCCTCCGGGGGATATGGACTGAAGCTTTCTTT. Translated: CASSLRGIWTEAFF.

Worth noting for this clone: One end of the junction is discordant with germline, which a read error may explain. This chain joins TRBV27 and TRBJ2-3, with 12 positions matching TRBD2. Germline V lookup: CDR1 MNHEY, CDR2 SMNVEV (reference sequence). The CDR3 is made up of 12 amino acids. CDR3 nucleotide sequence: TGTGCCAGCAGCCCCGGACTAGCGGGGTTCACTTTT. This codes for CASSPGLAGFTF.

V usage is TRBV6-6 and J usage is TRBJ2-3; 13 bases line up with TRBD2. Germline CDR1 is MNHNY and CDR2 is SVGAGI (reference sequence). V trimming: 6 bases; J trimming: 6 bases; junction bases outside the gene matches: 9. The CDR3 spans 16 residues. This CDR3 is CASSPRTSGGSDTQYF. DNA of the CDR3: TGTGCCAGCAGCCCCCGGACTAGCGGGGGATCGGATACGCAGTATTTT.

The rearrangement links TRBV28 to TRBJ2-3, with 8 bases that match TRBD2. In germline, CDR1 is MDHEN, CDR2 SYDVKM. After removal of 2 bases from V and 0 bases from J, the junction contained 1 base not matched to a gene. The CDR3 contains 15 residues. This CDR3 reads CASSLAGGSTDTQYF. DNA of the CDR3: TGTGCCAGCAGTTTAGCGGGGGGCAGCACAGATACGCAGTATTTT.

Comment on this clone: The junction shows a germline mismatch at one end, possibly a read error. The rearrangement joins TRBV6-1 to TRBJ2-7; D perhaps matches TRBD1 (6 bases). The CDR3 covers 13 residues. Germline V gene data show CDR1 as MNHNS and CDR2 as SASEGT. The CDR3 bases are TGTGCCAGCAGCGAGCTTACAAGGGGGTCGGTCGGCTTC. As protein: CASSELTRGSVGF.

V gene TRBV5-1 combines with J gene TRBJ1-4; no reliable D call. The CDR3 runs 17 residues. Trimming shortened V by 0 bases and J by 0 bases, and 12 bases separated the two germline ends. Germline CDR1 reads SGHRS; CDR2 reads YFSETQ. CDR3 region: CASSLGQIIATNEKLFF. CDR3 in DNA: TGCGCCAGCAGCTTGGGGCAGATTATTGCAACTAATGAAAAACTGTTTTTT.

The chain links TRBV7-8 to TRBJ1-3, with TRBD1 as a possible D gene (5 bases). There are 16 residues in the CDR3. CDR1 is SGHVS and CDR2 is FQNEAQ in the germline V gene. V lost 5 bases to trimming and J lost 2 bases, with 16 bases between them. This chain's CDR3 is CASSPRGTLTGNTIYF. The CDR3 DNA follows: TGTGCCAGCAGCCCCCGCGGGACCCTCACTGGAAACACCATATATTTT.

The J gene is TRBJ1-1, the V gene TRBV2; D is unclear. V dropped 6 bases and J dropped 1 base, with 9 bases sitting between them. Looked up from germline, CDR1 is SNHLY and CDR2 is FYNNEI. This CDR3 is 13 amino acids long. Written as DNA, the CDR3 is TGTGCCAGCAGCAGGCGACAGAACACTGAAGCTTTCTTT. Translation gives CASSRRQNTEAFF.

The rearrangement joins TRBV5-4 to TRBJ2-7; 11 bases map to TRBD2. The CDR3 is 14 amino acids. V was pared by 3 bases and J by 5 bases, with 4 bases of the junction left unmatched. Germline assignment: CDR1 SGHNT and CDR2 YYREEE (reference sequence). CDR3 sequence: CASSYLAGGHEQYF. CDR3 DNA sequence: TGTGCCAGCAGCTATCTAGCGGGGGGACACGAGCAGTACTTC.

The chain couples TRBV6-1 to TRBJ1-5; a possible D gene is TRBD1 (5 bases). V lost 2 bases, J lost 2 bases, and 7 bases lay in between. Germline CDR1 is MNHNS and CDR2 is SASEGT. CDR3 length equals 14 residues. CDR3 sequence: CASSELGGNQPQHF. In nucleotides, the CDR3 is TGTGCCAGCAGTGAACTAGGGGGCAATCAGCCCCAGCATTTT.

This clone appeared once. Germline and junction disagree at one end, which may indicate a read error. This sequence joins TRBV7-8 and TRBJ1-2; 7 bases are a match to TRBD1. The germline CDR1 and CDR2 sequences are SGHVS and FQNEAQ. CDR3 length equals 13 residues. CDR3 amino acids: CASSLFRGAGHTF. The CDR3 DNA reads as TGTGCCAGCAGCTTATTCAGGGGGGCTGGCCACACCTTC.

CDR3 in amino acids: CASSQGLAGASYNEQFF. CDR3 DNA sequence: TGTGCCAGCAGCCAGGGACTAGCGGGGGCCTCCTACAATGAGCAGTTCTTC. J is TRBJ2-1 and V is TRBV5-4; 14 bases agree with TRBD2. J was trimmed by 0 bases and V by 4 bases; bases with no gene match: 3. Looked up from germline, CDR1 is SGHNT and CDR2 is YYREEE (reference sequence). CDR3 size: 17 residues.

This chain connects TRBV6-5 to TRBJ2-7; possible D gene TRBD1, 5 bases. CDR1 is MNHEY, CDR2 SVGAGI, per germline. The CDR3 consists of 14 residues. V was cut by 4 bases and J by 2 bases, with 12 bases left in between. CDR3: CASSSQGGPYEQYF. CDR3 DNA sequence: TGTGCCAGCAGTTCCCAGGGCGGTCCCTACGAGCAGTACTTC.

This clone appeared once. The chain has TRBV12-5 and TRBJ1-5; D might be TRBD1 (5 bases). Trimming stripped 7 bases from V and 7 bases from J, with 11 bases between. In germline, CDR1 is LGHNT, CDR2 FRNRAP. This CDR3 is 12 amino acids long. Here the CDR3 reads CASASGGQPQHF. DNA for the CDR3: TGTGCTAGTGCCTCGGGGGGACAGCCCCAGCATTTT.

The chain combines TRBV27 with TRBJ1-2; 11 positions match TRBD1. CDR1 is MNHEY, CDR2 SMNVEV, per germline (reference sequence). The CDR3 is 14 residues long. V gave up 6 bases and J gave up 8 bases; unmatched junction bases: 8. The DNA of the CDR3 is TGTGCCAGCAGGGCCGGACAGGGGGCGACAGGCTACACCTTC. As protein: CASRAGQGATGYTF.

The V gene is TRBV7-8, the J gene TRBJ1-2, with D possibly TRBD1 on 6 matching bases. This CDR3 has 14 residues. Germline V CDR1 and CDR2: SGHVS, FQNEAQ. The V end was cut by 5 bases, the J end by 10 bases, with 20 bases between. CDR3 protein: CASSPLRTQGSYTF. CDR3 nucleotide sequence: TGTGCCAGCAGCCCGCTAAGGACGCAGGGGTCCTACACCTTC. Full variable domain (outside the CDR3, taken from reference TRBV7-8 and TRBJ1-2): GAGVSQSPRYKVAKRGQDVALRCDPISGHVSLFWYQQALGQGPEFLTYFQNEAQLDKSGLPSDRFFAERPEGSVSTLKIQRTQQEDSAVYLCASSPLRTQGSYTFGSGTRLTVV.

The chain carries TRBV28 and TRBJ2-5, with 12 bases fitting TRBD1. The CDR3 covers 14 residues. The J segment lost 5 bases and the V segment lost 7 bases, leaving 5 bases of the junction unmatched. Germline V gives CDR1 MDHEN, CDR2 SYDVKM. DNA of the CDR3: TGTGCCAGCAACCGGGACAGGGGGCCGGAGACCCAGTACTTC. This gives the protein CASNRDRGPETQYF.

The chain combines TRBV29-1 with TRBJ2-7; TRBD1 aligns across 9 bases. This CDR3 region has 12 residues. The trim removed 3 bases at V and 4 bases at J, leaving 1 base unmatched. Germline V gene lookup returns CDR1 SQVTM and CDR2 ANQGSEA. The CDR3 nucleotides are TGCAGCGTTGAGGGACAGGGTTACGAGCAGTACTTC. It yields the protein CSVEGQGYEQYF.

The chain couples TRBV6-5 to TRBJ1-2, with unresolved D. The V and J ends lost 0 bases and 4 bases respectively, with 15 bases between them. The CDR3 runs to 16 residues. Germline CDR1 MNHEY, CDR2 SVGAGI. The CDR3 is CASSYSLTPGFYGYTF. For the CDR3, the DNA is TGTGCCAGCAGTTACTCCCTGACACCCGGCTTCTATGGCTACACCTTC.

The CDR3: CAWSGLTFSYEQYF. The CDR3 nucleotides are TGTGCCTGGAGTGGACTAACCTTCTCCTACGAGCAGTACTTC. V usage is TRBV30 and J usage is TRBJ2-7; the D gene is possibly TRBD2 (5 bases). The V end lost 1 base, the J end lost 0 bases, and 10 bases lay between the germline ends. From germline, CDR1 is GTSNPN and CDR2 SVGIG (reference sequence). The CDR3 is 14 amino acids.

The chain employs TRBV12-5 and TRBJ1-5; no clear D. The V gene lost 0 bases and the J gene lost 0 bases, with 12 bases spanning the gap. This CDR3 has 17 amino acids. CDR1 and CDR2 from the germline V gene are LGHNT and FRNRAP. The CDR3 sequence is CASGLVLEDYSNQPQHF. CDR3 in DNA: TGTGCTAGTGGTTTGGTACTTGAGGACTATAGCAATCAGCCCCAGCATTTT.

The rearrangement joins TRBV7-9 to TRBJ1-4, with D possibly TRBD1 on 5 matching bases. Germline loops: CDR1 SEHNR, CDR2 FQNEAQ (reference sequence). V was trimmed by 0 bases and J by 12 bases, leaving 8 bases between them. This CDR3 has 12 amino acids. In DNA form, the CDR3 reads TGTGCCAGCAGCTTAGCGGCAGGGCAACTGTTTTTT. Its protein product is CASSLAAGQLFF.

The genes are TRBV9 and TRBJ1-1; weak D call: TRBD1 (6 bases). Trimming shortened V by 4 bases and J by 4 bases, and 17 bases separated the two germline ends. Germline CDR1 SGDLS, CDR2 YYNGEE. The CDR3 length is 15 residues. The CDR3 protein is CASSPVGGASTEAFF. CDR3 coding DNA: TGTGCCAGCAGCCCGGTTGGGGGGGCCAGCACTGAAGCTTTCTTT.